This record covers a single T cell receptor (beta chain). The source of the sample is a study of blood T cell repertoires in COVID-19. About the research overall: Samples taken during acute and convalescent COVID-19 were collected in the United States, Italy and Spain. Sample material is recorded as cDNA or gDNA derived from T cells, B-cell-depleted T cells, or PBMCs.

Methods used by the authors: Amplification from reference gene primers served as the basis for estimated nucleated cell counts. Method: immunoSEQ multiplex PCR; TCRdb's copy keeps in-frame clones and lacks some. V, J and clone size are taken as reported in that table, and D and trimming were inferred from the DNA itself. Of over 60,000 clones in the sample, approximately 92% are singletons; the top ten hold under 10%. This CDR3 region has 17 residues. Trimming at V came to 3 bases and at J to 4 bases, leaving 8 bases not matched to a gene. Germline V gene sequence: CDR1 SGHKS, CDR2 YYEKEE (reference sequence).

Specimen: peripheral blood. This receptor was obtained from an older man with acute or convalescent COVID-19. V gene TRBV5-5 combines with J gene TRBJ2-1, with 12 nucleotides matching TRBD2. DNA for the CDR3: TGTGCCAGCAGCTCCGGACTAGCGGGAAGCTTATACAATGAGCAGTTCTTC. Residues: CASSSGLAGSLYNEQFF.